Below are 26 T cell receptor beta chains sequenced from a single sample in a study of T cell repertoires in cytomegalovirus infection. One entry per CDR3 protein, called by TCRdb with MiXCR from the reads. Among some 800,000 distinct CDR3 sequences, about 27% were seen once, and the ten largest hold roughly 13%. Antigens for these TCRs are unknown. The specimen was cultured CD8+ T cells from PBMCs, collected from culture after CMV antigen stimulation. These receptors were obtained from a human donor in good health (CMV status not recorded). Some clones in this sample may be carry-over from other donors' samples.

This clonotype was seen only a few times. The rearrangement uses TRBV12-3 or TRBV12-4 and TRBJ2-3; D remains unclear. The CDR3 runs 14 residues. The V gene lost 2 bases and the J gene lost 7 bases, with 13 bases spanning the gap. The CDR3 nucleotides are TGTGCCAGCAGTTTACGTGATAGCCCTAATACGCAGTATTTT. Protein: CASSLRDSPNTQYF.

The J gene is TRBJ1-1, the V gene TRBV18, with a weak D call TRBD1 (5 bases). V was trimmed by 8 bases and J by 6 bases, leaving 13 bases between them. Germline values: CDR1 KGHSH, CDR2 LQKENI. The CDR3 sequence is 12 residues long. CDR3 in DNA: TGTGCCAGCGAGGCAGGGTGGTCTGAAGCTTTCTTT. It specifies CASEAGWSEAFF.

The table lists this clonotype with a few counts. The chain combines TRBV4-1 with TRBJ2-6; D call uncertain. The length of the CDR3 is 16 residues. V was cut by 1 base and J by 3 bases, with 10 bases left in between. The germline V gene has CDR1 MGHRA and CDR2 YSYEKL. The CDR3 loop reads CASSQADGYGANVLTF. Here the CDR3 DNA reads TGCGCCAGCAGCCAAGCGGACGGGTATGGGGCCAACGTCCTGACTTTC.

The rearrangement joins TRBV7-8 to TRBJ2-5; 15 nucleotides agree with TRBD2. Germline trimming cut 8 bases from V and 6 bases from J; bases unmatched to any gene: 10. Germline CDR1 reads SGHVS; CDR2 reads FQNEAQ. There are 16 residues in the CDR3. In nucleotides, the CDR3 is TGTGCCAGCTGGCCGGCAGGGACTAGCGGGAGGCAGACCCAGTACTTC. As protein: CASWPAGTSGRQTQYF.

The chain combines TRBV11-2 with TRBJ2-7, with D perhaps matching TRBD1 (5 bases). Trimming took 1 base from V and 7 from J, leaving 8 bases between them. Germline CDR1 reads SGHAT; CDR2 reads FQNNGV. The CDR3 extends over 12 amino acids. The CDR3 nucleotides are TGTGCCAGCAGCTTAGGGCAGGGAGAGCAGTACGTC. Translating gives CASSLGQGEQYV.

The chain recombines TRBV6-6 with TRBJ2-1; TRBD2 is a possible D gene (6 bases). Trimming left V 4 bases short and J 0 bases short, with 16 bases between. The CDR3 runs 17 residues. Germline loops: CDR1 MNHNY, CDR2 SVGAGI (reference sequence). CDR3 loop: CASSSNGGEDSYNEQFF. CDR3 DNA sequence: TGTGCCAGCAGTTCTAACGGGGGAGAGGACTCCTACAATGAGCAGTTCTTC.

This chain joins TRBV20-1 and TRBJ2-1, with D possibly called TRBD1 or TRBD2 (6 bases each). V was pared by 0 bases and J by 4 bases, with 13 bases between. The CDR3 has 15 amino acids. Germline lookup yields CDR1 DFQATT and CDR2 SNEGSKA (reference sequence). The CDR3 protein is CSARDTGALYNEQFF. Here the CDR3 DNA reads TGCAGTGCTAGAGATACGGGGGCCCTATACAATGAGCAGTTCTTC.

This clonotype came up many times. V is TRBV7-6 and J is TRBJ1-5; no clear D gene. This CDR3 has 15 residues. CDR1 SGHVS and CDR2 FNYEAQ come from the germline V gene. Trimming stripped 2 bases from V and 3 bases from J, with 11 bases between. The CDR3 sequence is CASSLLLGYNQPQHF. DNA of the CDR3: TGTGCCAGCAGCTTATTGTTAGGGTACAATCAGCCCCAGCATTTT.

The V call is TRBV6-2 or TRBV6-3, the J call TRBJ1-1; D call uncertain. Germline V gene lookup returns CDR1 MNHEY and CDR2 SVGEGT. This CDR3 region has 15 residues. Between the trimmed V and J ends, which lost 3 bases and 0 bases, there was a span of 11 bases. In nucleotides, the CDR3 is TGTGCCAGCAGTTATTACAGACGACTGAACACTGAAGCTTTCTTT. Translated: CASSYYRRLNTEAFF.

Only a few counts were recorded for this clonotype. The rearrangement links TRBV20-1 to TRBJ1-1; D might be TRBD1 (6 bases). CDR1 and CDR2 from the germline V gene are DFQATT and SNEGSKA (reference sequence). The CDR3 sequence is 17 residues long. The V end lost 1 base, the J end lost 0 bases, and 18 bases lay between the germline ends. CDR3 sequence reads: CSARAISTGTLNTEAFF. The CDR3 DNA follows: TGCAGTGCTAGAGCGATTTCTACCGGGACACTGAACACTGAAGCTTTCTTT.

V is TRBV7-9 and J is TRBJ2-7; 7 bases are shared with TRBD2. The CDR3 loop spans 16 amino acids. From germline, CDR1 is SEHNR and CDR2 FQNEAQ (reference sequence). The V segment lost 3 bases and the J segment 2 bases; nucleotides outside the gene matches: 10. DNA for the CDR3: TGTGCCAGCAGCTTCCCCGGGGGGTTCGACCCCTACGAGCAGTACTTC. This translates into CASSFPGGFDPYEQYF.

There are a few counts of this clonotype. This chain connects TRBV9 to TRBJ2-1; 8 nucleotides line up with TRBD2. V shed 4 bases and J 7 bases; nucleotides not matched to a gene: 4. This CDR3 is 13 amino acids long. The germline CDR1 and CDR2 sequences are SGDLS and YYNGEE. The chain's CDR3 is CASSPASGNEQFF. CDR3 DNA: TGTGCCAGCAGCCCCGCTAGCGGGAATGAGCAGTTCTTC.

Turning to this clonotype: This may come from a read error, since a much larger clone is one base off. The chain has TRBV7-2 and TRBJ2-1; a possible D gene is TRBD2 (6 bases). Germline CDR1 is SGHTA and CDR2 is FQGNSA. CDR3 length: 15 amino acids. The CDR3 region has the DNA TGTGCCAGCAGCTTAAGGCGGGACCTCTACAATAAGCAGTTCTTC. Translation: CASSLRRDLYNKQFF. The full variable domain, with the rest looked up from reference TRBV7-2 and TRBJ2-1, is GAGVSQSPSNKVTEKGKDVELRCDPISGHTALYWYRQSLGQGLEFLIYFQGNSAPDKSGLPSDRFSAERTGGSVSTLTIQRTQQEDSAVYLCASSLRRDLYNKQFFGPGTRLTVL.

In its sample, this clonotype was seen many times. The chain is built from TRBV7-8 and TRBJ2-2; D remains ambiguous. Germline V gene sequence: CDR1 SGHVS, CDR2 FQNEAQ. The CDR3 length is 13 residues. The V end lost 8 bases, the J end lost 4 bases, and 11 bases lay between the germline ends. The CDR3 DNA reads TGTGCCAGCCGCTCTGGCGGCACCGGGGAGCTGTTTTTT. It translates to CASRSGGTGELFF.

This clonotype was found many times. V is TRBV6-6 and J is TRBJ2-3, with TRBD2 identical over 14 bases. CDR3 length: 15 amino acids. The V gene end was trimmed by 8 bases and the J gene end by 4 bases; junction bases not matched to a gene: 5. Germline lookup yields CDR1 MNHNY and CDR2 SVGAGI (reference sequence). The DNA for the CDR3 is TGTGCCAGCGGCCTGACTAGCGGGGGGGCAGATACGCAGTATTTT. Its translation is CASGLTSGGADTQYF.

This chain links TRBV11-1 with TRBJ1-1; D is undetermined. Germline V gene sequence: CDR1 SGHAT, CDR2 FQDESV (reference sequence). V lost 7 bases to trimming and J lost 0 bases, with 9 bases between them. This CDR3 comprises 13 residues. For the CDR3, the DNA is TGTGCCAGCACCCCCAAGATGAACACTGAAGCTTTCTTT. This encodes CASTPKMNTEAFF.

Many counts were recorded for this clonotype. V gene TRBV7-2 combines with J gene TRBJ1-1; D unclear. The CDR3 totals 12 residues. With 3 bases removed from V and 6 bases from J, the gap between germline ends came to 8 bases. The germline V gene encodes CDR1 SGHTA and CDR2 FQGNSA. CDR3 amino acids: CASSFGSPEAFF. The CDR3 nucleotides read TGTGCCAGCAGCTTTGGCAGCCCTGAAGCTTTCTTT.

This clonotype was observed at least ten times. The chain is built from TRBV11-2 and TRBJ2-4, with 7 bases identical to TRBD1. The length of the CDR3 is 15 residues. Losses at the gene ends were 6 bases for V and 0 bases for J; bases not matched to a gene: 5. Germline V lookup: CDR1 SGHAT, CDR2 FQNNGV. The CDR3, as DNA: TGTGCCAGCAGGGAAGGGGGCGTAGCCAAAAACATTCAGTACTTC. It is translated as CASREGGVAKNIQYF.

This clonotype was observed a handful of times. The chain employs TRBV7-9 and TRBJ1-6; no clear D gene. Trimming cost V 5 bases and J 0 bases, with 11 bases left between them. Germline V CDR1 and CDR2: SEHNR, FQNEAQ (reference sequence). This CDR3 contains 16 residues. The CDR3 reads CASSRRSSSYNSPLHF. CDR3 nucleotides: TGTGCCAGCAGCCGTCGGTCTAGCTCCTATAATTCACCCCTCCACTTT.

The chain uses TRBV28 and TRBJ1-2, with TRBD1 matching 11 bases. Germline CDR1 reads MDHEN; CDR2 reads SYDVKM. After removal of 3 bases from V and 7 bases from J, the junction contained 19 bases not matched to a gene. The CDR3 length is 19 residues. CDR3 region: CASSFPATDRGPGPFGYTF. The CDR3 coding sequence is TGTGCCAGCAGTTTCCCCGCTACGGACAGGGGGCCAGGCCCCTTTGGCTACACCTTC.

The chain combines TRBV29-1 with TRBJ2-5; a possible D gene is TRBD1 (7 bases). Trimming stripped 6 bases from V and 5 bases from J, with 19 bases between. CDR3 length: 14 residues. Germline V CDR1 and CDR2: SQVTM, ANQGSEA. CDR3 in amino acids: CSVDPGRGEETQYF. In DNA, the CDR3 is TGCAGCGTAGATCCGGGCAGGGGGGAGGAGACCCAGTACTTC.

The chain links TRBV27 to TRBJ1-1; D might be TRBD1 (5 bases). V was shortened by 6 bases and J by 8 bases, with 13 bases between the two germline ends. CDR1 and CDR2 (germline): MNHEY, SMNVEV (reference sequence). The CDR3 runs 12 residues. CDR3 DNA: TGTGCCAGCAGCCGGGGGGGTTTGGAAGCTTTCTTT. This translates into CASSRGGLEAFF.

This clonotype was seen a few times. The chain uses TRBV7-9 and TRBJ2-5; 7 positions match TRBD1. This CDR3 region has 14 residues. The junction had 5 bases not matched to a gene; V was cut back by 5 bases and J by 2 bases. Germline V gene lookup returns CDR1 SEHNR and CDR2 FQNEAQ (reference sequence). CDR3 in DNA: TGTGCCAGCAGCGCTGACAGGGAACAAGAGACCCAGTACTTC. It specifies CASSADREQETQYF.

This clonotype was seen more than once but under ten times. J is TRBJ2-3 and V is TRBV5-4; 9 nucleotides line up with TRBD2. Germline V lookup: CDR1 SGHNT, CDR2 YYREEE (reference sequence). V was clipped by 7 bases and J by 6 bases; unmatched bases: 12. The CDR3 runs 15 residues. The DNA for the CDR3 is TGTGCCAGCCGCCTTGCGGGGGGGCCAATCGATACGCAGTATTTT. Residues: CASRLAGGPIDTQYF.

In regard to this clonotype: This clone may be a read error of a much larger clone one base away. The genes are TRBV6-6 and TRBJ1-1; no reliable D call. The germline CDR1 and CDR2 sequences are MNHNY and SVGAGI (reference sequence). V was clipped by 0 bases and J by 3 bases, with 5 bases between them. The CDR3 sequence is 13 residues long. CDR3 loop: CASSYSEDTEAFF. The CDR3 coding sequence is TGTGCCAGCAGTTACTCGGAGGACACTGAAGCTTTCTTT.

This rearrangement joins TRBV6-2 or TRBV6-3 to TRBJ2-1; D is perhaps TRBD1 (5 bases). The CDR3 loop spans 13 amino acids. V shed 2 bases and J shed 9 bases, with 11 bases lying between them. From germline, CDR1 is MNHEY and CDR2 SVGEGT. The CDR3 DNA follows: TGTGCCAGCAGTTACATGGGGCTGGGTGAGCAGTTCTTC. Translation gives CASSYMGLGEQFF.